This TCR beta chain was observed in a study of T cell repertoires in aging, cancer and after chemotherapy (dated by TCRdb to about 2019). Context from the whole study: The donors fell into six age groups ranging from 30 or younger to 70 or older, and each group had at least three individuals. Control TCR repertoires from healthy donors were recorded across several months to years, and re-sampling revealed clear clonal overlap. The full dataset contained several million TCR reads. Peripheral blood TCR beta repertoires from healthy donors and cancer patients were profiled to examine immunoaging and T cell reconstitution after chemotherapy. A cohort of more than 200 cancer patients (around 93 with hematological and 124 with solid cancers) was assembled, and 95 healthy donors were included as a reference group.

The CDR3 sequence holds 17 residues, the cysteine and phenylalanine included. CDR3 DNA is the only sequence kept; it has 51 bases, read in frame from the first base. Relative to germline, V is missing 5 bases and J is missing 4 bases, with 5 bases of the junction outside any gene match. CDR1 is given as SEHNR and CDR2 as FQNEAQ, both from the germline V gene (reference sequence). TCR beta rearrangements were amplified from genomic DNA isolated from peripheral blood, not from sorted cells or RNA. On this clonotype itself: No antigen is known for it. Base qualities are not provided; no much larger clone lies one nucleotide away.

Using a mixed TRB-A/B primer pool, multiplex touch-down PCR amplified rearranged TRB sequences covering the V, D and J segments. Two consecutive PCR reactions with Phusion HS II polymerase added Illumina adapters and sample indices to the amplicons. After gel purification with the NucleoSpin Gel and PCR Clean-up kit, the amplicons were checked using Qubit and an Agilent 2100 Bioanalyzer. The libraries were sequenced on an Illumina MiSeq with 600-cycle, single-indexed, paired-end runs. As for how the authors treated the data: MiXCR versions 2.12 and 3.0.5 were used to process TRB sequences. A clone was defined as each unique CDR3 nucleotide sequence, and only productive sequences supported by at least two reads were kept. Shannon diversity, evenness, clonality (one minus evenness), and alpha-parameterized diversity profiles from alpha 0 to 5 were included as repertoire metrics. The IGoR algorithm was used to compute generation probabilities of clones in paired pre- and post-chemotherapy samples. TCRdb itself trimmed the public reads at Q25 with fastp, ran MiXCR and retained productive beta chains. A single entry per CDR3 protein holds the most common genes and DNA from its merged rows. TCRdb's processing, not the authors', yielded these V and J calls. This sample is represented by about 9,800 distinct CDR3 sequences; approximately 40% of them were singletons. Of the sample, about 10% is held by the ten largest clones.

The research as a whole found: Significantly lower blood TCR diversity and higher clonality were observed in untreated patients with hematological or solid cancers than in age-matched healthy donors. In both cancer cohorts, median generation probability rose over the chemotherapy interval, which suggests that the repertoire was reconstituted through rebound thymic output. The authors noted that the repertoire data do not allow conclusions about immunological memory after chemotherapy. In healthy donors, the decline in TCR diversity with age was mainly due to loss of richness, whereas in cancer patients loss of evenness also played a role.

Sequenced input: blood. The clonotype comes from a human donor in good health. The rearranged segments are TRBV7-9 and TRBJ2-2, with TRBD2 identical over 15 junction bases. The nucleotide sequence reads TGTGCCAGCAGCGACGGACTAGCGGGAGGGTTCACCGGGGAGCTGTTTTTT. It is translated as CASSDGLAGGFTGELFF.